This T cell receptor beta chain was identified during a study of T cell responses to AZD1222 COVID-19 vaccine. Overall study results and limits: Only a handful of AZD1222 recipients were seropositive at baseline. Possibly, clonal diversity was underestimated; donors were largely white British and included more females.

The analysis combined second doses at about 4 or about 12 weeks. To note about this clone: Its specificity is unknown.

This CDR3 contains 16 residues. The germline V and J ends were trimmed by 0 bases and 4 bases, with 16 bases remaining between them. Germline V gene sequence: CDR1 SGHRS, CDR2 YFSETQ. The protocol was immunoSEQ multiplex PCR, while the TCRdb copy is restricted to in-frame clones and leaves out a portion. The table shows about 150,000 clones, with 85% to 95% occurring only once. The chain uses TRBV5-1 and TRBJ1-2; D might be TRBD1 (5 bases). The receptor's source is an adult who received the AZD1222 COVID-19 vaccine. The sample was peripheral blood, taken 28 days after the second AZD1222 dose. This CDR3 is CASSLAVSGSGYGYTF. The CDR3 bases are TGCGCCAGCAGCTTGGCAGTATCAGGGTCGGGCTATGGCTACACCTTC.